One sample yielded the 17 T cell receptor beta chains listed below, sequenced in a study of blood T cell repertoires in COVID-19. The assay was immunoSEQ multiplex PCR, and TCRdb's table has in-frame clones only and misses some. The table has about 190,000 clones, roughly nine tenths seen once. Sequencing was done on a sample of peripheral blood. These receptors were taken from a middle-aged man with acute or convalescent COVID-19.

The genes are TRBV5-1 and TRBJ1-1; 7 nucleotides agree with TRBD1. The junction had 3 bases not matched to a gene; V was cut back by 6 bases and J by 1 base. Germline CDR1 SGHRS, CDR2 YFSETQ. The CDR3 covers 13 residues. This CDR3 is CASKGASNTEAFF. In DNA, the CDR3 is TGCGCCAGCAAGGGGGCATCGAACACTGAAGCTTTCTTT.

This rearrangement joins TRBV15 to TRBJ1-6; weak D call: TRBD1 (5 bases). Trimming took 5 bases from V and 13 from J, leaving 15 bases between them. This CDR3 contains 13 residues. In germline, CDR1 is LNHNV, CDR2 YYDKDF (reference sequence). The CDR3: CATSEWGGRPLHF. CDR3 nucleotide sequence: TGTGCCACCAGCGAGTGGGGGGGAAGGCCCCTCCACTTT. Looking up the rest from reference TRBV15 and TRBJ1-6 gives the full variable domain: DAMVIQNPRYQVTQFGKPVTLSCSQTLNHNVMYWYQQKSSQAPKLLFHYYDKDFNNEADTPDNFQSRRPNTSFCFLDIRSPGLGDTAMYLCATSEWGGRPLHFGNGTRLTVT.

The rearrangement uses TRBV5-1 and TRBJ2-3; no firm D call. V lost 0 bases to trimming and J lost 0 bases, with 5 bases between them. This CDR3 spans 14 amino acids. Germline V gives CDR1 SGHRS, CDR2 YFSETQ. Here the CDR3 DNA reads TGCGCCAGCAGCTTGGTTACTAGCACAGATACGCAGTATTTT. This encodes CASSLVTSTDTQYF.

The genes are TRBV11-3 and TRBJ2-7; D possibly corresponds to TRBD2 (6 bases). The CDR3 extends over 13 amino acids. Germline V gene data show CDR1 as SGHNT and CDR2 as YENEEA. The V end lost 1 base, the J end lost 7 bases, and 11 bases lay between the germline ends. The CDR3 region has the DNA TGTGCCAGCAGCTTAGTCCCCGGGAGAGAGCAGTACTTC. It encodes CASSLVPGREQYF.

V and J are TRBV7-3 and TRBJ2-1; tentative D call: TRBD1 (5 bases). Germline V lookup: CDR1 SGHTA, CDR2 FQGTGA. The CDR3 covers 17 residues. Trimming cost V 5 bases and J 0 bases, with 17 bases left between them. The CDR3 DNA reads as TGTGCCAGCAGCCCGACAGCCTTATCCCCCTCCTACAATGAGCAGTTCTTC. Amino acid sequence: CASSPTALSPSYNEQFF.

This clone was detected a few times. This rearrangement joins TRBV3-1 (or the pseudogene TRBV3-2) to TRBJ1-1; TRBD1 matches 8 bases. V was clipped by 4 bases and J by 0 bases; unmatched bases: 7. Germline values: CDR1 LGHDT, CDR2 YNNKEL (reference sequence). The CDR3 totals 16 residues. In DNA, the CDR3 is TGTGCCAGCAGCCTAAGGACAGGGCCCATGAACACTGAAGCTTTCTTT. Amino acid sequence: CASSLRTGPMNTEAFF.

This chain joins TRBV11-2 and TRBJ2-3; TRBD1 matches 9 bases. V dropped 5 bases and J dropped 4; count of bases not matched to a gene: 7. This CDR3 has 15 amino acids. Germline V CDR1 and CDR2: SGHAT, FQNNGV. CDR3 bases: TGTGCCAGCAGCCCCGGACAGGGGAAGTCAGATACGCAGTATTTT. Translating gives CASSPGQGKSDTQYF. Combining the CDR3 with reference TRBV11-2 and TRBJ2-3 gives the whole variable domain EAGVAQSPRYKIIEKRQSVAFWCNPISGHATLYWYQQILGQGPKLLIQFQNNGVVDDSQLPKDRFSAERLKGVDSTLKIQPAKLEDSAVYLCASSPGQGKSDTQYFGPGTRLTVL.

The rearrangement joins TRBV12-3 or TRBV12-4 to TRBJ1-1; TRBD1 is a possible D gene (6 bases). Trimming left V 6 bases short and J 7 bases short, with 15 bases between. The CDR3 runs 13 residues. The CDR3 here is CASSAQGLLEAFF. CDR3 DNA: TGTGCCAGCAGCGCACAGGGACTACTTGAAGCTTTCTTT.

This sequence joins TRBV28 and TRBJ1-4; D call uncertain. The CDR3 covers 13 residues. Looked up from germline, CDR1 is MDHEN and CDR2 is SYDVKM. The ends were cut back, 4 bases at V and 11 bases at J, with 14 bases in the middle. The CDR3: CASSSFVREKLFF. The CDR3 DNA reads TGTGCCAGCAGTTCGTTCGTCCGTGAGAAACTGTTTTTT.

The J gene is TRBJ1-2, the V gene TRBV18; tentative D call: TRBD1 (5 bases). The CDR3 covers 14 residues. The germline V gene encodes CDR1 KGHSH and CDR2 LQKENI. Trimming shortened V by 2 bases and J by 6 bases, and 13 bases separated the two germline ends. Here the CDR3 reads CASSPFTTGDGYTF. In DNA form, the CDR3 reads TGTGCCAGCTCACCATTTACTACAGGTGATGGCTACACCTTC.

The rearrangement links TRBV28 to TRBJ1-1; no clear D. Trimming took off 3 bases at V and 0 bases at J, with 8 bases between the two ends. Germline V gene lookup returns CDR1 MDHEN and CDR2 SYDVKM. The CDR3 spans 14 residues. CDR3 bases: TGTGCCAGCAGTTTGTCGCCAGTGAACACTGAAGCTTTCTTT. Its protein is CASSLSPVNTEAFF.

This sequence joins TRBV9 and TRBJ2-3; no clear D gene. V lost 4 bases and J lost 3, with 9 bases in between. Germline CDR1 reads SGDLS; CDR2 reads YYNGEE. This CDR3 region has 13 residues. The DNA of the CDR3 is TGTGCCAGCAGCACTCCGTTTACAGATACGCAGTATTTT. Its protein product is CASSTPFTDTQYF. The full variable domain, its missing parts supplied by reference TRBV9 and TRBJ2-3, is DSGVTQTPKHLITATGQRVTLRCSPRSGDLSVYWYQQSLDQGLQFLIQYYNGEERAKGNILERFSAQQFPDLHSELNLSSLELGDSALYFCASSTPFTDTQYFGPGTRLTVL.

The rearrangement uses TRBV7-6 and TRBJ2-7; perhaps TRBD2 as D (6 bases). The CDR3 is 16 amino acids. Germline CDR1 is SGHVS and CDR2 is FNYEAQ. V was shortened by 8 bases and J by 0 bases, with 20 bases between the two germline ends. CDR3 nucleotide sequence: TGTGCCAGCCTGCGGTTGGCAGGGACTCACTCCTACGAGCAGTACTTC. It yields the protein CASLRLAGTHSYEQYF.

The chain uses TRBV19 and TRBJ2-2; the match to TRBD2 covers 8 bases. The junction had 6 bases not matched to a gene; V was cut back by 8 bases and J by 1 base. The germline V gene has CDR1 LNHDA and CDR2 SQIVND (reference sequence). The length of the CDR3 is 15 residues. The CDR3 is CASQAAGVNTGELFF. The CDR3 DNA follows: TGTGCCAGTCAAGCAGCGGGGGTGAACACCGGGGAGCTGTTTTTT.

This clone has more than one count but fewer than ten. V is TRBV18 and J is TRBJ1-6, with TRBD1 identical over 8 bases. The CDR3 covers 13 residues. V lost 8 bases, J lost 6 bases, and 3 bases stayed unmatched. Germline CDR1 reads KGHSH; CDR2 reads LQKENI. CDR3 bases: TGTGCCAGCACGGACAGGGTTAATTCACCCCTCCACTTT. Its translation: CASTDRVNSPLHF. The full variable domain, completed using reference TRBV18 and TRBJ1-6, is NAGVMQNPRHLVRRRGQEARLRCSPMKGHSHVYWYRQLPEEGLKFMVYLQKENIIDESGMPKERFSAEFPKEGPSILRIQQVVRGDSAAYFCASTDRVNSPLHFGNGTRLTVT.

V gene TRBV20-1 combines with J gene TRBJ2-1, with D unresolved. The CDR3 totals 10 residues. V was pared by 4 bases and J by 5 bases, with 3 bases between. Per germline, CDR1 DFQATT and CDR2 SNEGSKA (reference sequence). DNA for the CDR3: TGCAGTGCTATAGACAATGAGCAGTTCTTC. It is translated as CSAIDNEQFF.

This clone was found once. The CDR3 region is CASSAQLGNTEAFF. As DNA, the CDR3 is TGTGCCAGCAGCGCCCAACTCGGGAACACTGAAGCTTTCTTT. The chain combines TRBV9 with TRBJ1-1; D is unclear. V was clipped by 3 bases and J by 1 base, with 10 bases between them. The CDR3 has 14 amino acids. Germline V gene lookup returns CDR1 SGDLS and CDR2 YYNGEE.